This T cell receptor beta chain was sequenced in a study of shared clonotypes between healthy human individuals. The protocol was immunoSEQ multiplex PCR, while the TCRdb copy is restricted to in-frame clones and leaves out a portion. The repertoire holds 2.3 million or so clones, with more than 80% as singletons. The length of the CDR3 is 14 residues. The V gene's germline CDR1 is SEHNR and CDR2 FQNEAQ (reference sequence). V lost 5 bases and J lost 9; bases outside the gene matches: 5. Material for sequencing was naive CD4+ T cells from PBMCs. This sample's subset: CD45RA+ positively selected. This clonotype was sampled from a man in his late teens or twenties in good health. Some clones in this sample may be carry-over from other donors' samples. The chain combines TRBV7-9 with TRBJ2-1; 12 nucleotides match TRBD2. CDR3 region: CASSVLAGGVEQFF. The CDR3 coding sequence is TGTGCCAGCAGCGTACTAGCGGGAGGCGTTGAGCAGTTCTTC.